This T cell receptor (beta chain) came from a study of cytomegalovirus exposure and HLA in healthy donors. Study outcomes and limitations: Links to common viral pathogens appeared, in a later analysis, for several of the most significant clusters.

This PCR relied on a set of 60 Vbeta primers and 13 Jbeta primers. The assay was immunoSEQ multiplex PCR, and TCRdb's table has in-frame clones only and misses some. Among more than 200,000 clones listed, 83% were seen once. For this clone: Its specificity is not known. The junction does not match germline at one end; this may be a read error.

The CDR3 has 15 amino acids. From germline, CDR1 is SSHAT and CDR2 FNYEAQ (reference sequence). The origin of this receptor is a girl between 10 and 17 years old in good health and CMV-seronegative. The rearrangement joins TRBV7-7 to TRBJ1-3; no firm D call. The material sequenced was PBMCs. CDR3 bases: TGTGCTAGCAGCCCCCGGGAAGGCACTGGAAACACCATATATTTT. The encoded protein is CASSPREGTGNTIYF.